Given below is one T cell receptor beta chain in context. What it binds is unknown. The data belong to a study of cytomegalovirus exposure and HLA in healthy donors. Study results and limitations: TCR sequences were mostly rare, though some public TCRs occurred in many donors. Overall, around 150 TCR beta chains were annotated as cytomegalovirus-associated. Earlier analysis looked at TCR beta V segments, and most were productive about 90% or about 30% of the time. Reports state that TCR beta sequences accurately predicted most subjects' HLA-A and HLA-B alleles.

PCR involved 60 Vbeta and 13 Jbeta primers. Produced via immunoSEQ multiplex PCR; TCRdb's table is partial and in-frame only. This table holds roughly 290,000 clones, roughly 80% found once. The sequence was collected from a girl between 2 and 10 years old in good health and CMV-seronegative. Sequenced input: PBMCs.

The DNA for the CDR3 is TGCAGTGCTAGCGGAGACTACGAGCAGTACTTC. It specifies CSASGDYEQYF. The V gene is TRBV20-1, the J gene TRBJ2-7; D gene ambiguous. The CDR3 has 11 amino acids. V was cut by 3 bases and J by 3 bases, with 6 bases left in between. CDR1 is DFQATT, CDR2 SNEGSKA, per germline (reference sequence).